These 29 T cell receptor beta chains were sequenced from one sample in a study of T-cell reconstitution after alpha-beta-depleted transplantation in children. Preparation of the TCRbeta library used unique molecular identifiers. TCRdb used MiXCR to reprocess the PCR reads, holding one entry per CDR3 protein. The repertoire holds approximately 82,000 distinct CDR3 sequences, with approximately 18% as singletons. The sample here was PBMCs, mostly from graft donor cells, taken 360 days after TCRalphabeta/CD19-depleted stem cell transplant. The receptors shown here come from a male patient aged 2 to 10 who had a stem cell transplant for acute lymphoblastic leukemia, so the T cells may come from the graft donor.

The gene calls are TRBV29-1 and TRBJ1-5; 8 bases line up with TRBD1. V trimming: 4 bases; J trimming: 7 bases; junction bases outside the gene matches: 6. The CDR3 covers 13 residues. The germline V gene encodes CDR1 SQVTM and CDR2 ANQGSEA. This CDR3 is CSVVGTGGQPQHF. CDR3 sequence (DNA): TGCAGCGTTGTCGGGACAGGTGGCCAGCCCCAGCATTTT.

This clonotype was seen a handful of times. This sequence joins TRBV6-5 and TRBJ1-1; D gene unclear. From germline, CDR1 is MNHEY and CDR2 SVGAGI. The CDR3 totals 12 residues. The ends were cut back, 2 bases at V and 6 bases at J, with 7 bases in the middle. The CDR3 nucleotides are TGTGCCAGCAGTTACGCTGGCGCTGAAGCTTTCTTT. This translates into CASSYAGAEAFF.

The rearrangement links TRBV29-1 to TRBJ2-3, with TRBD1 as a possible D gene (5 bases). V was trimmed by 3 bases and J by 3 bases, leaving 10 bases between them. This CDR3 is 13 amino acids long. The V gene's germline CDR1 is SQVTM and CDR2 ANQGSEA. CDR3 nucleotide sequence: TGCAGCGTTGACAAAAGACAGACAGATACGCAGTATTTT. This codes for CSVDKRQTDTQYF.

This clonotype was detected a few times. The V and J genes are TRBV28 and TRBJ2-7; TRBD2 aligns across 8 bases. With 7 bases clipped from V and 2 bases from J, the junction kept 10 bases outside the gene matches. CDR3 length: 15 amino acids. CDR1 is MDHEN and CDR2 is SYDVKM in the germline V gene. In DNA form, the CDR3 reads TGTGCCAGCAACAAGTTAGGGACTAGGACCTACGAGCAGTACTTC. The encoded protein is CASNKLGTRTYEQYF.

The chain employs TRBV6-5 and TRBJ1-3; D gene uncertain. The CDR3 is 11 amino acids. With 7 bases removed from V and 1 base from J, the gap between germline ends came to 2 bases. Looked up from germline, CDR1 is MNHEY and CDR2 is SVGAGI. The chain's CDR3 is CASISGNTIYF. The DNA for the CDR3 is TGTGCCAGCATTTCTGGAAACACCATATATTTT.

This clonotype was seen a few times. The chain links TRBV6-1 to TRBJ1-2; D gene ambiguous. Trimming shortened V by 10 bases and J by 3 bases, and 15 bases separated the two germline ends. This CDR3 has 13 amino acids. Germline V gene sequence: CDR1 MNHNS, CDR2 SASEGT. CDR3 nucleotide sequence: TGTGCCACCTCCCCGGACGGCTACTATGGCTACACCTTC. Translated, it gives CATSPDGYYGYTF.

This clonotype was counted between two and nine times. This chain links TRBV12-3 or TRBV12-4 with TRBJ2-1; 9 bases line up with TRBD2. V shed 5 bases and J 5 bases; nucleotides not matched to a gene: 4. This CDR3 is built from 14 residues. The CDR3 spells CASSTGTSNNEQFF. In nucleotides, the CDR3 is TGTGCCAGCAGTACCGGGACTAGCAACAATGAGCAGTTCTTC.

J is TRBJ2-5 and V is TRBV20-1; D possibly uses TRBD1 or TRBD2 (5 bases each). The CDR3 has 13 amino acids. Deletions cut 1 base from V and 1 base from J, with 7 bases between. Germline values: CDR1 DFQATT, CDR2 SNEGSKA (reference sequence). The CDR3 DNA is TGCAGTGCTAGAGGGGACGTCCAAGAGACCCAGTACTTC. Residues: CSARGDVQETQYF.

Concerning this clonotype itself: It may be a read error: a sequence one base away is much more abundant. This sequence joins TRBV11-2 and TRBJ2-5, with 8 bases lining up with TRBD1. V trimming: 5 bases; J trimming: 7 bases; junction bases outside the gene matches: 12. The CDR3 has 15 residues. The germline CDR1 and CDR2 sequences are SGHAT and FQNNGV. This CDR3 is CASSGGQGSIATQYF. DNA of the CDR3: TGTGCCAGCAGCGGCGGACAGGGAAGCATAGCGACCCAGTACTTC.

The chain links TRBV7-9 to TRBJ2-7; D is unclear. CDR1 and CDR2 from the germline V gene are SEHNR and FQNEAQ (reference sequence). The CDR3 is 16 amino acids. The germline V and J ends were trimmed by 3 bases and 2 bases, with 17 bases remaining between them. In DNA form, the CDR3 reads TGTGCCAGCAGCTTGGGTTTCTTCCCCAATACCTACGAGCAGTACTTC. Protein sequence: CASSLGFFPNTYEQYF. Supplemented by reference TRBV7-9 and TRBJ2-7, the full variable domain reads DTGVSQNPRHKITKRGQNVTFRCDPISEHNRLYWYRQTLGQGPEFLTYFQNEAQLEKSRLLSDRFSAERPKGSFSTLEIQRTEQGDSAMYLCASSLGFFPNTYEQYFGPGTRLTVT.

This clonotype was counted at least ten times. The chain joins TRBV20-1 to TRBJ1-6, with TRBD1 identical over 7 bases. Trimming at V came to 5 bases and at J to 10 bases, leaving 8 bases not matched to a gene. The CDR3 covers 13 residues. CDR1 DFQATT and CDR2 SNEGSKA come from the germline V gene (reference sequence). For the CDR3, the DNA is TGCAGTGCTCAGGGGGGGGGCGGCTCACCCCTCCACTTT. Protein: CSAQGGGGSPLHF.

This clonotype was found a few times. This sequence joins TRBV20-1 and TRBJ2-1, with 12 bases matching TRBD2. Germline trimming cut 5 bases from V and 3 bases from J; bases unmatched to any gene: 2. The CDR3 consists of 14 residues. Per the germline V gene, CDR1 is DFQATT and CDR2 is SNEGSKA (reference sequence). The CDR3 DNA sequence: TGCAGTGCTGAGACTAGCGGGAGCTACAATGAGCAGTTCTTC. Protein sequence: CSAETSGSYNEQFF.

This clonotype was found a few times. The chain joins TRBV11-1 to TRBJ2-7; tentative D call: TRBD2 (5 bases). The V end was cut by 1 base, the J end by 3 bases, with 25 bases between. The CDR3 sequence is 19 residues long. Germline V gene sequence: CDR1 SGHAT, CDR2 FQDESV (reference sequence). The CDR3 bases are TGTGCCAGCAGCTTAGTTCCCCTCAAGACGGGTAAGAGGGACTACGAGCAGTACTTC. It codes for CASSLVPLKTGKRDYEQYF. The whole variable domain, filled in from reference TRBV11-1 and TRBJ2-7, reads EAEVAQSPRYKITEKSQAVAFWCDPISGHATLYWYRQILGQGPELLVQFQDESVVDDSQLPKDRFSAERLKGVDSTLKIQPAELGDSAMYLCASSLVPLKTGKRDYEQYFGPGTRLTVT.

This clonotype turned up a few times. CDR3: CAISEQTGGDEQFF. CDR3 nucleotides: TGTGCCATCAGTGAACAAACAGGAGGCGATGAGCAGTTCTTC. The rearrangement links TRBV10-3 to TRBJ2-1; either TRBD1 or TRBD2 may fit D (5 bases each). This CDR3 spans 14 amino acids. The V gene lost 3 bases and the J gene lost 8 bases, with 14 bases spanning the gap. Germline lookup yields CDR1 ENHRY and CDR2 SYGVKD.

This clonotype was detected a few times. This chain links TRBV5-1 with TRBJ2-2; 7 bases align to TRBD2. The J segment lost 6 bases and the V segment lost 6 bases, leaving 11 bases of the junction unmatched. Germline V lookup: CDR1 SGHRS, CDR2 YFSETQ. CDR3 length: 15 amino acids. The CDR3 spells CASTKSEGGAGELFF. In nucleotides, the CDR3 is TGCGCCAGCACCAAGTCAGAGGGAGGGGCCGGGGAGCTGTTTTTT.

The V and J genes are TRBV10-3 and TRBJ2-7, with 7 positions matching TRBD2. V shed 10 bases and J 0 bases; nucleotides not matched to a gene: 12. CDR1 is ENHRY and CDR2 is SYGVKD in the germline V gene. There are 15 residues in the CDR3. The CDR3 is CASEGSGTASYEQYF. The CDR3 DNA sequence: TGTGCCAGTGAGGGGAGCGGGACTGCCTCCTACGAGCAGTACTTC.

This clonotype was counted between two and nine times. V usage is TRBV5-1 and J usage is TRBJ2-1; a weak D match, TRBD2 (6 bases). The germline gives CDR1 SGHRS, CDR2 YFSETQ. The CDR3 runs 15 residues. The V gene lost 5 bases and the J gene lost 4 bases, with 16 bases spanning the gap. The CDR3 is CASRSAGTPYNEQFF. CDR3 DNA sequence: TGCGCCAGCAGGTCCGCCGGGACTCCTTACAATGAGCAGTTCTTC.

The sample holds a few counts of this clonotype. CDR3 in amino acids: CASSGKRDSYEQYF. The CDR3, as DNA: TGTGCCAGCAGCGGAAAGCGGGACTCCTACGAGCAGTACTTC. V is TRBV5-4 and J is TRBJ2-7, with TRBD2 matching 7 bases. The V gene end was trimmed by 4 bases and the J gene end by 0 bases; junction bases not matched to a gene: 4. This CDR3 is 14 amino acids long. The germline V gene encodes CDR1 SGHNT and CDR2 YYREEE (reference sequence). The complete variable domain, with remaining parts taken from reference TRBV5-4 and TRBJ2-7, reads ETGVTQSPTHLIKTRGQQVTLRCSSQSGHNTVSWYQQALGQGPQFIFQYYREEENGRGNFPPRFSGLQFPNYSSELNVNALELDDSALYLCASSGKRDSYEQYFGPGTRLTVT.

The rearrangement uses TRBV4-2 and TRBJ2-1; D possibly corresponds to TRBD2 (5 bases). This CDR3 has 13 amino acids. V was clipped by 5 bases and J by 5 bases, with 10 bases between them. CDR1 and CDR2 from the germline V gene are LGHNA and YNFKEQ. CDR3 in amino acids: CASSNRENNEQFF. In DNA, the CDR3 is TGTGCCAGCAGCAACCGGGAAAACAATGAGCAGTTCTTC.

Ten or more counts support this clonotype. This chain links TRBV7-9 with TRBJ2-1; D remains ambiguous. The V and J ends lost 1 base and 8 bases respectively, with 6 bases between them. There are 12 residues in the CDR3. CDR1 is SEHNR, CDR2 FQNEAQ, per germline (reference sequence). This chain's CDR3 is CASSLVGDEQFF. CDR3 DNA: TGTGCCAGCAGCTTAGTTGGGGATGAGCAGTTCTTC.

The sample holds a few counts of this clonotype. The chain has TRBV6-5 and TRBJ2-1; possible D gene TRBD2, 6 bases. This CDR3 contains 16 residues. The germline V gene has CDR1 MNHEY and CDR2 SVGAGI. The V end was cut by 2 bases, the J end by 9 bases, with 20 bases between. CDR3 amino acids: CASSYRRGIKNVEQFF. Written as DNA, the CDR3 is TGTGCCAGCAGTTACCGACGCGGGATAAAGAACGTTGAGCAGTTCTTC.

In this sample, this clonotype turned up a few times. V is TRBV12-3 or TRBV12-4 and J is TRBJ2-1; possible D gene TRBD2, 6 bases. The CDR3 length is 16 residues. V gave up 7 bases and J gave up 1 base, with 17 bases separating them. CDR3 nucleotide sequence: TGTGCCAGCAAGGAGGGAGACTACCCTTCCTACAATGAGCAGTTCTTC. Protein: CASKEGDYPSYNEQFF.

This clonotype was counted only a few times. V gene TRBV5-1 combines with J gene TRBJ2-3; no definite D call. This CDR3 has 15 residues. V lost 1 base and J 0 bases, leaving 9 bases between the germline ends. Germline V lookup: CDR1 SGHRS, CDR2 YFSETQ. This CDR3 reads CASSLRRTSTDTQYF. The CDR3 region has the DNA TGCGCCAGCAGCTTGAGGAGAACTAGCACAGATACGCAGTATTTT.

This clonotype was seen more than once but under ten times. The CDR3 is CASGGTSSRYEQYF. CDR3 sequence (DNA): TGTGCCAGCGGTGGGACTAGCTCCAGGTACGAGCAGTACTTC. The rearrangement uses TRBV12-3 or TRBV12-4 and TRBJ2-7; 9 positions agree with TRBD2. CDR3 length: 14 amino acids. The V and J ends lost 8 bases and 4 bases, in that order; junction bases with no gene match: 9.

This clonotype was seen a handful of times. The chain is built from TRBV29-1 and TRBJ1-1; D is possibly TRBD1 (6 bases). The CDR3 has 13 residues. Trimming took 5 bases from V and 4 from J, leaving 14 bases between them. The germline V gene encodes CDR1 SQVTM and CDR2 ANQGSEA. CDR3 in DNA: TGCAGCGTTCAGGGGTCACGGCTCACTGAAGCTTTCTTT. This gives the protein CSVQGSRLTEAFF.

This clonotype was observed a handful of times. CDR3 region: CASSLSNTQYF. Written as DNA, the CDR3 is TGTGCCAGCAGTTTAAGTAATACGCAGTATTTT. The chain joins TRBV12-3 or TRBV12-4 to TRBJ2-3, with D unresolved. Trimming shortened V by 2 bases and J by 7 bases, and 4 bases separated the two germline ends. The CDR3 contains 11 residues.

CDR3 residues: CASSPFGASTRKLFF. In DNA, the CDR3 is TGTGCCAGCTCACCCTTCGGGGCTAGTACTCGAAAACTGTTTTTT. The chain couples TRBV18 to TRBJ1-4; TRBD1 might be the D (5 bases). Trimming cost V 3 bases and J 10 bases, with 18 bases left between them. The CDR3 spans 15 residues. CDR1 and CDR2 (germline): KGHSH, LQKENI.

The chain recombines TRBV25-1 with TRBJ2-2; D gene unclear. Germline V lookup: CDR1 MGHDK, CDR2 SYGVNS. Trimming shortened V by 1 base and J by 0 bases, and 12 bases separated the two germline ends. CDR3 length: 17 amino acids. This CDR3 is CASSEFTGRANTGELFF. As DNA, the CDR3 is TGTGCCAGCAGTGAATTTACGGGCCGCGCGAACACCGGGGAGCTGTTTTTT.

Only one count was recorded for this clonotype. CDR3 sequence (DNA): TGTGCCACCAGCAGGGATAAGGGAAACACCATATATTTT. Encoded protein: CATSRDKGNTIYF. The rearrangement uses TRBV15 and TRBJ1-3; no clear D. The ends were cut back, 3 bases at V and 4 bases at J, with 7 bases in the middle. Germline lookup yields CDR1 LNHNV and CDR2 YYDKDF (reference sequence). This CDR3 region has 13 residues. Combining the CDR3 with reference TRBV15 and TRBJ1-3 gives the whole variable domain DAMVIQNPRYQVTQFGKPVTLSCSQTLNHNVMYWYQQKSSQAPKLLFHYYDKDFNNEADTPDNFQSRRPNTSFCFLDIRSPGLGDTAMYLCATSRDKGNTIYFGEGSWLTVV.